The entry that follows covers one T cell receptor beta chain sequence. Its antigen remains unidentified. This sample was included in a study of cytomegalovirus exposure and HLA in healthy donors. Researchers ran the PCR with 60 Vbeta and 13 Jbeta primers. Some clones are missing from TCRdb's copy, which holds only in-frame ones; the method was immunoSEQ multiplex PCR. The sample holds roughly 120,000 clones, 60% to 85% seen once. Overall study findings and caveats: According to the study, approximately 150 TCR beta chains were cytomegalovirus-associated. More clonal expansion characterized HLA-associated TCR beta chains than equally common others in a later analysis.

Germline V CDR1 and CDR2: SGDLS, YYNGEE. Trimming removed 0 bases at V and 4 bases at J, with 19 bases between. The CDR3 length is 17 residues. The V and J genes are TRBV9 and TRBJ1-1, with D possibly matching TRBD1 (5 bases). The TCR comes from a woman in her 40s in good health and CMV-seropositive. The specimen was PBMCs. The CDR3 nucleotides read TGTGCCAGCAGCGTAGCCCCAAGGACCGCAAGGGGCACTGAAGCTTTCTTT. Encoded protein: CASSVAPRTARGTEAFF.